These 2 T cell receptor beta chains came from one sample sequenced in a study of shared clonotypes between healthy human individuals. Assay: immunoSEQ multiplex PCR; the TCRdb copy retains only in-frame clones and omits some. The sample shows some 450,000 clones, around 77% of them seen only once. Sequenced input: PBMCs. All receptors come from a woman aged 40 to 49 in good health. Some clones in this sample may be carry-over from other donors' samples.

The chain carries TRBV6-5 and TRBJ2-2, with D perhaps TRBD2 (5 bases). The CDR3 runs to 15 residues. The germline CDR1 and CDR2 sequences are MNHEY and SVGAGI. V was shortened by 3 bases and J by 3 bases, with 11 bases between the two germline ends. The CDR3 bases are TGTGCCAGCAGTTATGAGGGAAGCTACACCGGGGAGCTGTTTTTT. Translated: CASSYEGSYTGELFF.

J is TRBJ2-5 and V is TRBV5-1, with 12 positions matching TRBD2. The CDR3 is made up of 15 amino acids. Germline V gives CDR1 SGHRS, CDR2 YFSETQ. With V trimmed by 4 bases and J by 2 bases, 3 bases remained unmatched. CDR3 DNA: TGCGCCAGCAGCCGGGGACTAGCGGGTCAAGAGACCCAGTACTTC. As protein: CASSRGLAGQETQYF.